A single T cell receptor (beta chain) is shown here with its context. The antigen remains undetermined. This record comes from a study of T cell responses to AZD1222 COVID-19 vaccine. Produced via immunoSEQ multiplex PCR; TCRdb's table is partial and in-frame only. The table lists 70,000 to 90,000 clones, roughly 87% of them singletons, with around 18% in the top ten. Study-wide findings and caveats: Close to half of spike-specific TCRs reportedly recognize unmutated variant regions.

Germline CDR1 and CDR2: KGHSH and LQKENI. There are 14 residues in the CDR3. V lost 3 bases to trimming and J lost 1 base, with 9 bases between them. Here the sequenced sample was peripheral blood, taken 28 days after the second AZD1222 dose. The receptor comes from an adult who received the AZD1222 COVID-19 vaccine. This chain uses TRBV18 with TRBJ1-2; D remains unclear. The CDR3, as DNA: TGTGCCAGCTCACCCCCTTTTGATAACTATGGCTACACCTTC. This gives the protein CASSPPFDNYGYTF.